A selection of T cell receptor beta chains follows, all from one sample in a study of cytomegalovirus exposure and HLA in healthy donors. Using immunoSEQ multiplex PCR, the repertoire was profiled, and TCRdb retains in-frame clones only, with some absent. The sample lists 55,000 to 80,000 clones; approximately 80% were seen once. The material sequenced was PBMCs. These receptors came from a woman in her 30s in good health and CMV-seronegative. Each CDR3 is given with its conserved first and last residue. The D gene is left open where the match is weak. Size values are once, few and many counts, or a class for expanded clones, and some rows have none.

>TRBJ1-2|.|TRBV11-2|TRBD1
TGTGCCAGCAGCCGGGATACGGGGATACAGGGGAACTATGGCTACACCTTC
CASSRDTGIQGNYGYTF
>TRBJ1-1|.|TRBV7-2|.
TGTGCCAGCAGCTTAGGACATATTGAAGCTTTCTTT
CASSLGHIEAFF
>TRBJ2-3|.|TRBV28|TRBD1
TGTGCCAGCCGGACAGGGGGAAGAGATACGCAGTATTTT
CASRTGGRDTQYF
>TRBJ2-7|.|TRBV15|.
TGTGCCACCAGCAGGGGAGACAGGAGCCTATCCTACGAGCAGTACTTC
CATSRGDRSLSYEQYF
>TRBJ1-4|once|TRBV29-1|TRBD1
TGCAGCGTCCGGGACAGGGTACGCGAAAAACTGTTTTTT
CSVRDRVREKLFF
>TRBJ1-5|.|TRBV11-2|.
TGTGCCAGCAGCTTATATACCGGGAAGTCTGGTCAGCCCCAGCATTTT
CASSLYTGKSGQPQHF
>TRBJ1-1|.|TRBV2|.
TGTGCCAGCCAGCCGGGGTATGGGGGGACGAACACTGAAGCTTTCTTT
CASQPGYGGTNTEAFF
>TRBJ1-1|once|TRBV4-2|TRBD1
TGTGCCAGCAGCTGGGGACAGGGTAACACTGAAGCTTTCTTT
CASSWGQGNTEAFF
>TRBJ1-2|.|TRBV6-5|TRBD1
TGTGCCAGCAGCCGCGACAGGGGGCTTTATGGCTACACCTTC
CASSRDRGLYGYTF
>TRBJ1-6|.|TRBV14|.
TGTGCCAGCAGCCCCCGGGGGGCCTGGGGGTCACCCCTCCACTTT
CASSPRGAWGSPLHF
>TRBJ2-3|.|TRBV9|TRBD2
TGTGCCAGCAGACCTTGGACTAGCGATAGCACAGATACGCAGTATTTT
CASRPWTSDSTDTQYF
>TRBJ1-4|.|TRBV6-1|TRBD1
TGTGCCAGCAGCCCCGGGACAGGGTATGAAAAACTGTTTTTT
CASSPGTGYEKLFF
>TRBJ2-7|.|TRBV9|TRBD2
TGTGCCAGCAGCCCGCGACTAGCGGGGGGCTACGAGCAGTACTTC
CASSPRLAGGYEQYF
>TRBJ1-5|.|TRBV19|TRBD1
TGTGCCAGTAGCGGGACAGGGGGTGGTCAGCCCCAGCATTTT
CASSGTGGGQPQHF
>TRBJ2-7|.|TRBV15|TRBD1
TGTGCCACCAGCAGAGGTCCGGGACAGCGACCGTACGAGCAGTACTTC
CATSRGPGQRPYEQYF
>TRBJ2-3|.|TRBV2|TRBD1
TGTGCCAGCAGCGAAGGGACAGGGAGAGCAGATACGCAGTATTTT
CASSEGTGRADTQYF
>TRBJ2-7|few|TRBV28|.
TGTGCCAGCAGTTCCCCGGGACACCTCCAGAGGAACTTC
CASSSPGHLQRNF
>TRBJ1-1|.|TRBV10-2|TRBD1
TGCGCCAGCAGCCGTCGACAGGGGACTGAAGCTTTCTTT
CASSRRQGTEAFF
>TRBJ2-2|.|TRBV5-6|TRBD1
TGTGCCAGCAGCTTGGCTCCAGGGGGCTATACCGGGGAGCTGTTTTTT
CASSLAPGGYTGELFF
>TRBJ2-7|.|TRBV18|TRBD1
TGTGCCAGCTCACTTGACAGGGGCGCAACCTACGAGCAGTACTTC
CASSLDRGATYEQYF
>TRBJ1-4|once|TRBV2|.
TGTGCCAGCAGCCAGTCACAGGGCACGAGAGAAAAACTGTTTTTT
CASSQSQGTREKLFF
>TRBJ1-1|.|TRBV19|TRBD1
TGTGCCACCGGTCAGGGGGGAGTGAACACTGAAGCTTTCTTT
CATGQGGVNTEAFF
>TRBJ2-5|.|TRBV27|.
TGTGCCAGCAGTTTATCGAGGGGAACAGGGCTAGAGACCCAGTACTTC
CASSLSRGTGLETQYF
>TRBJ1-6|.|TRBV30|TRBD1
TGTGCCTGGAGTTCAGCCGACAGGGATAATTCACCCCTCCACTTT
CAWSSADRDNSPLHF
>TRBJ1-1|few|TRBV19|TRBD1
TGTGCCAGTAGCCGACAGGGGAACACTGAAGCTTTCTTT
CASSRQGNTEAFF
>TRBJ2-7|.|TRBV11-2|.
TGTGCCAGCAGCTTCCTGGCTAGCCGGGGAGCCTACGAGCAGTACTTC
CASSFLASRGAYEQYF
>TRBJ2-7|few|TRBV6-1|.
TGTGCCAGCACCATAACCTCAGGGGACTACGAGCAGTACTTC
CASTITSGDYEQYF
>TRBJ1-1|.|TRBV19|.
TGTGCCAGTAGTCTCGGGGTATCTTATGAAGCTTTCTTT
CASSLGVSYEAFF
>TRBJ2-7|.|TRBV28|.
TGTGCCAGCCGGACACCCGGGGGAGCCAACGAGCAGTACTTC
CASRTPGGANEQYF
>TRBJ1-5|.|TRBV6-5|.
TGTGCCAGCAGTTATCGCCGGACACTCGCCAATCAGCCCCAGCATTTT
CASSYRRTLANQPQHF
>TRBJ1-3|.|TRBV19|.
TGTCAGACGGCTGGAGGTACTGGAAACACCATATATTTT
CQTAGGTGNTIYF
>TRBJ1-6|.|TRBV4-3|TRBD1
TGCGCCAGCAGCCTGACGGGGGACAGCAATTCACCCCTCCACTTT
CASSLTGDSNSPLHF
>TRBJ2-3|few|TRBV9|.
TGTGCCAGCAGCGTAGTTATAGGGGCCACAGATACGCAGTATTTT
CASSVVIGATDTQYF
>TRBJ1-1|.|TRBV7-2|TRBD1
TGTGCCAGCAGCTTCCCGGGACAGATTAACACTGAAGCTTTCTTT
CASSFPGQINTEAFF
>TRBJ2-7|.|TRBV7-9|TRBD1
TGTGCCAGCAGCTTCCGGGACAGGAGCTACGAGCAGTACTTC
CASSFRDRSYEQYF
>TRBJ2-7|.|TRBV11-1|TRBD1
TGTGCCAGCGCCGGGGGGACAGGGGGATACGAGCAGTACTTC
CASAGGTGGYEQYF
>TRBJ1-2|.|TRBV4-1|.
TGCGCCAGCAGTCCGACGGGAGGGACTCGCTATGGCTACACCTTC
CASSPTGGTRYGYTF
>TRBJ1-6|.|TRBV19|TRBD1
TGTGCCAGTAGCGTGACCGGGACAGAGGGTTCACCCCTCCACTTT
CASSVTGTEGSPLHF
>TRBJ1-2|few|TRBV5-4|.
TGTGCCAGCAGCTTGGCGGGCATGGAGGCTCGTGGCTACACCTTC
CASSLAGMEARGYTF
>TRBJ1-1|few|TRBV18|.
TGTGCCAGCTCGCTCGGGGGGAACACTGAAGCTTTCTTT
CASSLGGNTEAFF
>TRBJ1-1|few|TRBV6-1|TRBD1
TGTGCCAGCAGTGGAGGGACAGAATACACTGAAGCTTTCTTT
CASSGGTEYTEAFF
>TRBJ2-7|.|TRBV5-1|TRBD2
TGCGCCAGCAGCCCTACTAGCGGGGGACCCTACGAGCAGTACTTC
CASSPTSGGPYEQYF
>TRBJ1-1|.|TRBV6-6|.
TGTGCCAGCAGTCCCTCCGACGCACGAGCGGCTTTCTTT
CASSPSDARAAFF
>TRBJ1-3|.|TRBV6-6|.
TGTGCCAGCAGTCCCCTGGGTGAGGGCGGAAACACCATATATTTT
CASSPLGEGGNTIYF
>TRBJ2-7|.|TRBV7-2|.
TGTGCCACCTCGGGATCGCCATACGAGCAGTACTTC
CATSGSPYEQYF
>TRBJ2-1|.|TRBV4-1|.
TGCGCCAGCAGCCAAGTCCTGAGTGAGCAGTTCTTC
CASSQVLSEQFF